This T cell receptor (beta chain) derives from a study of cytomegalovirus exposure and HLA in healthy donors. Findings of the study overall: Accurate HLA-A and HLA-B prediction from TCR beta sequences was reported for most subjects. Immune exposure information available was restricted to CMV serostatus.

The PCR employed 60 Vbeta primers together with 13 Jbeta primers. As handled by the study authors: Later, an analysis found 65 million to 85 million unique TCR beta chains, and approximately 10 million of these were shared. The method was immunoSEQ multiplex PCR; TCRdb's version includes in-frame clones alone and lacks a portion of them. V and J calls and clone size follow that table, whereas D and trimming were derived from the DNA. The data hold 99,000 or so clones, with roughly 79% observed a single time. As to this clone: Its antigen is unidentified.

Trimming stripped 5 bases from V and 6 bases from J, with 16 bases between. This CDR3 comprises 15 residues. In germline, CDR1 is MGHDK, CDR2 SYGVNS. What was sequenced was PBMCs. The TCR sequence derives from a man aged 40-55 years in good health and CMV-seronegative. V gene TRBV25-1 combines with J gene TRBJ2-2; maybe TRBD1 (6 bases). The CDR3 region has the DNA TGTGCCAGCAGTCACCCAGGGGTGGTGTCCGGGGAGCTGTTTTTT. Its protein product is CASSHPGVVSGELFF.